A selection of T cell receptor beta chains follows, all from one sample in a study of OX40 agonist ivuxolimab in advanced cancers. Sequencing was performed with immunoSEQ multiplex PCR; in TCRdb, only in-frame clones are kept and a portion is missing. Among tens of thousands of clones listed, about 85% were seen once. The source material was CD4+ or CD8+ T cells sorted from blood, sampled in a trial of the OX40 agonist ivuxolimab. Every receptor here comes from an adult with an advanced solid tumor such as melanoma, head and neck, liver or kidney cancer. The CDR3 runs from the conserved cysteine through the conserved F or W. A D gene is named only where the DNA matches it firmly. Size tells how often a clone was seen (once, few, many) or the class of an expanded clone, and some rows leave it out.

d_call,j_call,v_call,clone_size,cdr3_aa,cdr3_nt
TRBD2,TRBJ2-3,TRBV6-5,-,CASREGLAATDTQYF,TGTGCCAGCAGAGAGGGACTAGCGGCCACAGATACGCAGTATTTT
-,TRBJ2-7,TRBV5-1,few,CASSLEGSGIVDEQYF,TGCGCCAGCAGCTTGGAGGGCTCAGGGATCGTCGACGAGCAGTACTTC
TRBD2,TRBJ2-7,TRBV10-3,-,CAISLLAGVGEQYF,TGTGCCATCAGCCTTCTAGCGGGAGTTGGCGAGCAGTACTTC
TRBD1,TRBJ1-5,TRBV19,-,CASSILTGNQPQHF,TGTGCCAGTAGTATTCTGACAGGGAATCAGCCCCAGCATTTT
-,TRBJ1-1,TRBV5-6,-,CASSFGRGNTEAFF,TGTGCCAGCAGCTTTGGACGGGGGAACACTGAAGCTTTCTTT
-,TRBJ1-1,TRBV30,-,CAWSPGSGGTEAFF,TGTGCCTGGAGTCCCGGGTCCGGGGGCACTGAAGCTTTCTTT
-,TRBJ2-7,TRBV7-9,-,CASSPTQSRDEQYF,TGTGCCAGCAGCCCCACCCAATCCCGAGACGAGCAGTACTTC
-,TRBJ2-5,TRBV6-6,-,CASSHSGRGPRTQYF,TGTGCCAGCAGCCACTCAGGCAGGGGCCCCCGGACCCAGTACTTC
-,TRBJ2-6,TRBV5-1,-,CASSLGAGANVLTF,TGCGCCAGCAGCTTGGGTGCTGGGGCCAACGTCCTGACTTTC
TRBD1,TRBJ1-6,TRBV27,-,CASSVGGTGSYNSPLHF,TGTGCCAGCAGTGTCGGCGGGACAGGCTCCTATAATTCACCCCTCCACTTT
-,TRBJ1-1,TRBV28,-,CASTLGGQLDTEAFF,TGTGCCAGCACCCTGGGAGGACAGCTAGACACTGAAGCTTTCTTT
TRBD2,TRBJ2-3,TRBV9,-,CASSVGAGDYDTQYF,TGTGCCAGCAGCGTGGGTGCGGGAGACTACGATACGCAGTATTTT
TRBD2,TRBJ2-7,TRBV6-6,-,CASRRLAGSYEQYF,TGTGCCAGCAGGCGACTAGCGGGATCCTACGAGCAGTACTTC
-,TRBJ2-1,TRBV19,-,CASSIAQGRGENYNEQFF,TGTGCCAGTAGTATAGCCCAGGGCAGAGGGGAGAACTACAATGAGCAGTTCTTC
-,TRBJ2-7,TRBV5-4,-,CASSPTPITYEQYF,TGTGCCAGCAGCCCGACTCCTATCACCTACGAGCAGTACTTC
-,TRBJ1-2,TRBV30,few,CAWSRSRFLGYTF,TGTGCCTGGAGTAGAAGCCGGTTTCTTGGCTACACCTTC
TRBD2,TRBJ2-5,TRBV25-1,-,CASSVSGGGRETQYF,TGTGCCAGCAGTGTTAGCGGGGGGGGGAGAGAGACCCAGTACTTC
-,TRBJ2-2,TRBV7-2,-,CASSLNLVTGELFF,TGTGCCAGCAGCTTAAATTTGGTCACCGGGGAGCTGTTTTTT
TRBD2,TRBJ2-5,TRBV2,-,CASSGPGAGAGETQYF,TGTGCCAGCAGCGGGCCCGGAGCGGGAGCTGGGGAGACCCAGTACTTC
-,TRBJ2-1,TRBV7-9,-,CASRGEHEQFF,TGTGCCAGCAGAGGTGAACACGAGCAGTTCTTC
-,TRBJ2-7,TRBV2,-,CASSDRVDVYEQYF,TGTGCCAGCAGTGATCGTGTGGACGTCTACGAGCAGTACTTC
-,TRBJ1-1,TRBV30,-,CAWSVPYPTGNTEAFF,TGTGCCTGGAGTGTACCCTACCCGACAGGTAACACTGAAGCTTTCTTT
TRBD2,TRBJ2-5,TRBV28,-,CASSPPGAGGETQYF,TGTGCCAGCAGTCCCCCGGGTGCGGGAGGGGAAACCCAGTACTTC
-,TRBJ2-7,TRBV15,-,CATSGGPRPYEQYF,TGTGCCACCAGCGGCGGACCGAGGCCCTACGAGCAGTACTTC
-,TRBJ1-1,TRBV10-2,once,CASSESGTSNTEAFF,TGCGCCAGCAGTGAGTCGGGGACGTCGAACACTGAAGCTTTCTTT
-,TRBJ2-3,TRBV27,-,CASSLSPPRTDTQYF,TGTGCCAGCAGTTTATCGCCCCCCCGGACAGATACGCAGTATTTT
-,TRBJ2-7,TRBV6-5,-,CASSRSSDGAVKQYF,TGTGCCAGCAGCCGTTCATCGGACGGGGCCGTGAAGCAGTACTTC
TRBD1,TRBJ1-2,TRBV11-1,-,CASSSRTGGYGYTF,TGTGCCAGCAGCTCAAGGACAGGGGGCTATGGCTACACCTTC
-,TRBJ2-6,TRBV30,-,CAWRLGGANVLTF,TGTGCCTGGAGGCTCGGTGGGGCCAACGTCCTGACTTTC
TRBD1,TRBJ2-5,TRBV10-3,-,CAIIGTGLYF,TGTGCCATCATTGGGACAGGGTTGTACTTC
-,TRBJ1-5,TRBV2,few,CASMGQVDQPQHF,TGTGCCAGCATGGGGCAGGTTGATCAGCCCCAGCATTTT
-,TRBJ2-1,TRBV11-2,once,CASSGRLGHNEQFF,TGTGCCAGCAGCGGACGACTAGGACACAATGAGCAGTTCTTC
TRBD1,TRBJ1-1,TRBV2,once,CASRATGVNTEAFF,TGTGCCAGCAGGGCGACAGGGGTGAACACTGAAGCTTTCTTT
-,TRBJ1-2,TRBV10-3,-,CAISESRSNYGYTF,TGTGCCATCAGTGAGTCGAGATCTAACTATGGCTACACCTTC
TRBD1,TRBJ2-1,TRBV5-1,-,CASSGTTGNDEQFF,TGCGCCAGCAGCGGTACGACAGGGAACGATGAGCAGTTCTTC
-,TRBJ2-2,TRBV5-1,-,CASHQSDRNTGELFF,TGCGCCAGCCATCAGTCCGACAGGAACACCGGGGAGCTGTTTTTT
-,TRBJ2-3,TRBV5-1,once,CASSLGFSTDTQYF,TGCGCCAGCAGCTTGGGATTTAGCACAGATACGCAGTATTTT
-,TRBJ1-1,TRBV19,once,CASSTRGRTEAFF,TGTGCCAGTAGTACAAGGGGGAGGACTGAAGCTTTCTTT
TRBD1,TRBJ2-7,TRBV9,-,CASSVGTGSSYEQYF,TGTGCCAGCAGCGTAGGGACAGGGTCCTCCTACGAGCAGTACTTC
TRBD1,TRBJ2-3,TRBV10-3,-,CAIGQGDTDTQYF,TGTGCCATCGGACAGGGTGACACAGATACGCAGTATTTT
TRBD1,TRBJ1-1,TRBV6-1,-,CASTPQGGAIAFF,TGTGCCAGCACTCCCCAGGGGGGGGCGATAGCTTTCTTT